The 15 T cell receptor beta chains below were found in one sample sequenced in a study of T cells after posttransplantation cyclophosphamide. Sequencing was performed with immunoSEQ multiplex PCR; in TCRdb, only in-frame clones are kept and a portion is missing. There are under 30,000 clones in the sample, none observed a single time. The source material was PBMCs. The receptors here all came from a woman aged 60-70 years in good health, CMV-negative, and a related stem cell transplant donor.

This clone was seen repeatedly, ten times or more. The chain recombines TRBV19 with TRBJ1-5, with D hard to call. CDR3 size: 11 residues. The V gene's germline CDR1 is LNHDA and CDR2 SQIVND (reference sequence). V shed 6 bases and J shed 11 bases, with 11 bases lying between them. CDR3: CASRSPRSQHF. CDR3 sequence (DNA): TGTGCCAGTAGATCCCCAAGGTCCCAGCATTTT.

This clone showed up many times. V usage is TRBV4-3 and J usage is TRBJ1-1; the D gene is possibly TRBD1 (5 bases). Trimming took off 0 bases at V and 4 bases at J, with 9 bases between the two ends. The CDR3 has 14 residues. Germline V gives CDR1 LGHNA, CDR2 YSLEER. CDR3 residues: CASSQEGRATEAFF. CDR3 bases: TGCGCCAGCAGCCAAGAGGGCAGGGCCACTGAAGCTTTCTTT.

This clone has ten or more counts. The genes are TRBV28 and TRBJ2-7, with 8 bases lining up with TRBD1. J lost 4 bases, V lost 8 bases, and 10 bases had no gene match. Germline CDR1 and CDR2: MDHEN and SYDVKM. The CDR3 spans 14 residues. As DNA, the CDR3 is TGTGCCAGCCTGCGCAGGGGGCTCCCTTACGAGCAGTACTTC. Residues: CASLRRGLPYEQYF.

This clone was seen ten or more times. The gene calls are TRBV27 and TRBJ1-5; 7 bases align to TRBD1. V dropped 6 bases and J dropped 6; count of bases not matched to a gene: 8. CDR1 MNHEY and CDR2 SMNVEV come from the germline V gene (reference sequence). This CDR3 contains 14 residues. DNA of the CDR3: TGTGCCAGCAGGAGACAGGGATCGGGTCAGCCCCAGCATTTT. It translates to CASRRQGSGQPQHF.

There are many counts of this clone. The chain is built from TRBV19 and TRBJ1-1, with D tentatively TRBD1 (5 bases). V was cut by 11 bases and J by 11 bases, with 21 bases left in between. The CDR3 has 12 amino acids. Germline-derived CDR1 and CDR2 are LNHDA and SQIVND (reference sequence). The CDR3 sequence is CAAQWNGGSAFF. For the CDR3, the DNA is TGTGCCGCCCAGTGGAACGGGGGTTCGGCTTTCTTT.

The table lists this clone with a few counts. This chain joins TRBV29-1 and TRBJ2-7, with 12 bases lining up with TRBD2. J lost 3 bases, V lost 7 bases, and 7 bases had no gene match. The germline gives CDR1 SQVTM, CDR2 ANQGSEA. This CDR3 has 14 residues. CDR3 nucleotide sequence: TGCAGCGCCAGGACTAGCGGGACCCTCTACGAGCAGTACTTC. Encoded protein: CSARTSGTLYEQYF.

The gene calls are TRBV5-1 and TRBJ2-5, with 9 bases identical to TRBD1. The CDR3 covers 15 residues. CDR1 and CDR2 from the germline V gene are SGHRS and YFSETQ. Losses at the gene ends were 5 bases for V and 2 bases for J; bases not matched to a gene: 7. CDR3 sequence (DNA): TGCGCCAGCAGGAGGGTGGACAGGGGTCAAGAGACCCAGTACTTC. Protein: CASRRVDRGQETQYF.

This clone appeared many times. The chain joins TRBV27 to TRBJ1-5; no reliable D call. The CDR3 runs to 14 residues. Germline values: CDR1 MNHEY, CDR2 SMNVEV (reference sequence). V lost 3 bases to trimming and J lost 2 bases, with 8 bases between them. This chain's CDR3 is CASSFLAGNQPQHF. In DNA, the CDR3 is TGTGCCAGCAGTTTCCTCGCGGGCAATCAGCCCCAGCATTTT.

The table lists this clone with many counts. This chain uses TRBV18 with TRBJ2-3; perhaps TRBD2 as D (5 bases). The CDR3 loop spans 13 amino acids. Trimming pared 6 bases from V and 4 bases from J, leaving 11 bases between. Germline V gene lookup returns CDR1 KGHSH and CDR2 LQKENI. The CDR3 sequence is CASSLSGADTQYF. The CDR3 bases are TGTGCCAGCTCCCTTTCCGGGGCAGATACGCAGTATTTT.

This clone was counted at least ten times. The gene calls are TRBV7-9 and TRBJ2-2; a possible D gene is TRBD2 (7 bases). This CDR3 contains 14 residues. Between the trimmed V and J ends, which lost 7 bases and 6 bases, there was a span of 15 bases. Germline V gene sequence: CDR1 SEHNR, CDR2 FQNEAQ (reference sequence). The CDR3 loop reads CASTLVGGPGELFF. The CDR3 region has the DNA TGTGCCAGCACCCTAGTGGGGGGGCCCGGGGAGCTGTTTTTT.

This clone came up many times. This sequence joins TRBV5-1 and TRBJ1-1, with D unresolved. This CDR3 is 16 amino acids long. The germline gives CDR1 SGHRS, CDR2 YFSETQ. V was trimmed by 0 bases and J by 5 bases, leaving 17 bases between them. The CDR3 DNA reads as TGCGCCAGCAGCTTGGATAGCGCGGGTTTTGAAACTGAAGCTTTCTTT. This codes for CASSLDSAGFETEAFF.

This clone showed up many times. This rearrangement joins TRBV5-1 to TRBJ1-2, with 11 positions matching TRBD1. CDR3 length: 14 residues. Germline V lookup: CDR1 SGHRS, CDR2 YFSETQ. J gave up 4 bases and V 4 bases, and 3 bases lay outside the gene matches. CDR3 region: CASSPGQGGYGYTF. The DNA of the CDR3 is TGCGCCAGCAGCCCGGGACAGGGGGGCTATGGCTACACCTTC.

This clone was seen many times. The CDR3 sequence is CASSASGIGELFF. CDR3 bases: TGTGCCAGCAGTGCTAGCGGGATCGGGGAGCTGTTTTTT. The chain uses TRBV2 and TRBJ2-2, with 9 bases lining up with TRBD2. The CDR3 covers 13 residues. V shed 4 bases, J shed 7 bases, and the junction held 1 base outside the gene matches. Germline V gene data show CDR1 as SNHLY and CDR2 as FYNNEI.

This clone occurred many times. The rearrangement joins TRBV14 to TRBJ1-6, with D possibly TRBD1 on 6 matching bases. Trimming shortened V by 4 bases and J by 3 bases, and 10 bases separated the two germline ends. From germline, CDR1 is SGHDN and CDR2 FVKESK. The CDR3 runs 15 residues. The CDR3 DNA sequence: TGTGCCAGCAGCCTCAAGACAGGCTATAATTCACCCCTCCACTTT. It encodes CASSLKTGYNSPLHF.

This clone was observed many times. V is TRBV4-1 and J is TRBJ1-2; 7 nucleotides align to TRBD1. V lost 0 bases and J lost 1; bases outside the gene matches: 8. CDR1 is MGHRA, CDR2 YSYEKL, per germline. The CDR3 spans 17 residues. CDR3 DNA: TGCGCCAGCAGCCAAGAGGCGACAGGGACCGTTAACTATGGCTACACCTTC. It translates to CASSQEATGTVNYGYTF.